This passage covers 9 T cell receptor beta chains from one sample sequenced in a study of PD-1 blockade in mismatch repair-deficient tumors. Here immunoSEQ multiplex PCR was the method, and the copy in TCRdb shows in-frame clones only, minus some. The sample carries roughly 130,000 clones, around nine tenths recorded once. The material was peripheral blood, obtained approximately 72 weeks after starting pembrolizumab. These receptors all stem from an adult with mismatch repair-deficient cancer.

The chain uses TRBV5-6 and TRBJ2-7; D unclear. CDR1 and CDR2 from the germline V gene are SGHDT and YYEEEE. Trimming left V 5 bases short and J 4 bases short, with 7 bases between. The CDR3 totals 11 residues. The CDR3 region is CASSSLYEQYF. The CDR3 DNA reads as TGTGCCAGCAGTTCCCTATACGAGCAGTACTTC.

This sequence joins TRBV2 and TRBJ2-1; TRBD1 agrees at 11 bases. The germline V gene encodes CDR1 SNHLY and CDR2 FYNNEI. This CDR3 has 13 residues. Unmatched junction bases numbered 5, after V lost 7 bases and J lost 9 bases. CDR3 loop: CASKGQGVGEQFF. The CDR3 DNA reads TGTGCCAGCAAGGGACAGGGGGTCGGTGAGCAGTTCTTC.

The J gene is TRBJ2-2, the V gene TRBV7-8; D may be TRBD2 (7 bases). CDR3 length: 15 residues. V lost 2 bases and J lost 6, with 13 bases in between. Germline CDR1 reads SGHVS; CDR2 reads FQNEAQ. The DNA for the CDR3 is TGTGCCAGCAGCTTAAGGGAGGGGGGCGCCGGGGAGCTGTTTTTT. Protein sequence: CASSLREGGAGELFF.

This chain uses TRBV6-1 with TRBJ2-5, with D maybe TRBD2 (6 bases). The V end was cut by 3 bases, the J end by 5 bases, with 13 bases between. The CDR3 totals 14 residues. Germline V gene data show CDR1 as MNHNS and CDR2 as SASEGT. CDR3 protein: CASSEVLALETQYF. Here the CDR3 DNA reads TGTGCCAGCAGTGAGGTACTAGCTCTCGAGACCCAGTACTTC.

The genes are TRBV28 and TRBJ1-2; D uncertain. Germline CDR1 and CDR2: MDHEN and SYDVKM. Trimming removed 6 bases from V and 7 bases from J, with 15 bases in between. The CDR3 sequence is 13 residues long. CDR3: CASRQPRLRGYTF. As DNA, the CDR3 is TGTGCCAGCAGGCAGCCCCGTCTGCGTGGCTACACCTTC.

DNA for the CDR3: TGTGCCAGCTCCGCCGGGACTAGCGAGAAAGATACGCAGTATTTT. Amino acids: CASSAGTSEKDTQYF. The chain combines TRBV9 with TRBJ2-3, with TRBD2 identical over 10 bases. With V trimmed by 7 bases and J by 5 bases, 10 bases remained unmatched. Germline V gene sequence: CDR1 SGDLS, CDR2 YYNGEE. The CDR3 has 15 amino acids. The complete variable domain, with remaining parts taken from reference TRBV9 and TRBJ2-3, reads DSGVTQTPKHLITATGQRVTLRCSPRSGDLSVYWYQQSLDQGLQFLIQYYNGEERAKGNILERFSAQQFPDLHSELNLSSLELGDSALYFCASSAGTSEKDTQYFGPGTRLTVL.

This sequence joins TRBV4-1 and TRBJ2-1; 9 bases agree with TRBD2. The V segment lost 0 bases and the J segment 1 base; nucleotides outside the gene matches: 13. This CDR3 spans 20 amino acids. Germline V gene lookup returns CDR1 MGHRA and CDR2 YSYEKL. CDR3 sequence: CASSQEGGAGGPWSYNEQFF. The CDR3 DNA reads TGCGCCAGCAGCCAAGAGGGCGGGGCGGGAGGGCCTTGGTCCTACAATGAGCAGTTCTTC.

The chain employs TRBV7-9 and TRBJ2-7; no firm D call. Deletions cut 4 bases from V and 0 bases from J, with 4 bases between. Per germline, CDR1 SEHNR and CDR2 FQNEAQ (reference sequence). The CDR3 sequence is 12 residues long. In DNA form, the CDR3 reads TGTGCCAGCAGCTCTGCCTCCTACGAGCAGTACTTC. Amino acid sequence: CASSSASYEQYF. The whole variable domain, remainder taken from reference TRBV7-9 and TRBJ2-7, is DTGVSQNPRHKITKRGQNVTFRCDPISEHNRLYWYRQTLGQGPEFLTYFQNEAQLEKSRLLSDRFSAERPKGSFSTLEIQRTEQGDSAMYLCASSSASYEQYFGPGTRLTVT.

The chain couples TRBV28 to TRBJ2-7, with 10 nucleotides matching TRBD2. J was trimmed by 2 bases and V by 4 bases; bases with no gene match: 8. Germline CDR1 reads MDHEN; CDR2 reads SYDVKM. The CDR3 spans 16 residues. The CDR3 DNA follows: TGTGCCAGCAGTTCCCCTCGAAGCGGGAGGGCCTACGAGCAGTACTTC. This gives the protein CASSSPRSGRAYEQYF.